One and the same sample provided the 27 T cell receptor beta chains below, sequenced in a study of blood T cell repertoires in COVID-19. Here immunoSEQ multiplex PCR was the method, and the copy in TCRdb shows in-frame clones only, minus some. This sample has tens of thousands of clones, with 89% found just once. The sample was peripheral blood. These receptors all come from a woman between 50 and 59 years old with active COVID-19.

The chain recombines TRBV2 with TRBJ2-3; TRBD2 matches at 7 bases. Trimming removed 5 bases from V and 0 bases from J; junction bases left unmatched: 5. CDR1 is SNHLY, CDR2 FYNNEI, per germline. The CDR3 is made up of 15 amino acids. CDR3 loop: CASSSAGVSTDTQYF. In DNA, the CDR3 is TGTGCCAGCAGTTCCGCGGGGGTTAGCACAGATACGCAGTATTTT.

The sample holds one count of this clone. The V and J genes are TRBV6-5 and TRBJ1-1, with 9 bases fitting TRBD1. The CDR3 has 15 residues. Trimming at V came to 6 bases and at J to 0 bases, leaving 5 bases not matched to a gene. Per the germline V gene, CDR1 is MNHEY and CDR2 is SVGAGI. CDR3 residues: CASSRDRAMNTEAFF. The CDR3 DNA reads TGTGCCAGCAGCCGGGACAGGGCCATGAACACTGAAGCTTTCTTT.

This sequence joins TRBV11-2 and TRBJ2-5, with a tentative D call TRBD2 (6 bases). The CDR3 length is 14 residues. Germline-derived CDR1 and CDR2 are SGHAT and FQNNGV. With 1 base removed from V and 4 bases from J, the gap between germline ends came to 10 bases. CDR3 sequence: CASSLGGGIETQYF. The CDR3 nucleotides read TGTGCCAGCAGCTTAGGCGGCGGGATAGAGACCCAGTACTTC.

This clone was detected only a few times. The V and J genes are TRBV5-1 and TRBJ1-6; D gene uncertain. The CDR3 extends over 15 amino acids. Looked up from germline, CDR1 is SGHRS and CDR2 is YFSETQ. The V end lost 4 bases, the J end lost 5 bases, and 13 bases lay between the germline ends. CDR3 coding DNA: TGCGCCAGCAGCGACACAGTGTGGGATAATTCACCCCTCCACTTT. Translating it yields CASSDTVWDNSPLHF.

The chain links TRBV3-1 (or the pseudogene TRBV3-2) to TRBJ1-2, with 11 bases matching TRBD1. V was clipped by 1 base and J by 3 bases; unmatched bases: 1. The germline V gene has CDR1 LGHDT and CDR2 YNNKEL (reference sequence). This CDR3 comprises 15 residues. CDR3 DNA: TGTGCCAGCAGCCAAGCGGACAGGGGGCACTATGGCTACACCTTC. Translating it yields CASSQADRGHYGYTF.

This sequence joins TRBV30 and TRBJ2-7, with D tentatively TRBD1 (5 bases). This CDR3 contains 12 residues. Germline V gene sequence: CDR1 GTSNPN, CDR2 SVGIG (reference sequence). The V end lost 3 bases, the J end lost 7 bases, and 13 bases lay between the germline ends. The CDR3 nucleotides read TGTGCCTGGAGGTGGGGCCGGATGGAGCAGTACTTC. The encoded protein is CAWRWGRMEQYF.

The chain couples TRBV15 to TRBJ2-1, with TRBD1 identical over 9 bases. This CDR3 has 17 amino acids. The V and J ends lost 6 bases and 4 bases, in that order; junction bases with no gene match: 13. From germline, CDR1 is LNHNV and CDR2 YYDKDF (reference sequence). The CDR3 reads CATRDRGWTRMYNEQFF. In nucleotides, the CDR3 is TGTGCCACCAGGGACAGGGGCTGGACTAGGATGTACAATGAGCAGTTCTTC.

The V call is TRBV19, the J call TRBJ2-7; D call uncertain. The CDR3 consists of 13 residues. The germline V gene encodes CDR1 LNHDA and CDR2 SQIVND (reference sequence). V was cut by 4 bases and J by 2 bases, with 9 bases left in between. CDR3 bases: TGTGCCAGTAGTACCCCAGGCACCTACGAGCAGTACTTC. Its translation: CASSTPGTYEQYF.

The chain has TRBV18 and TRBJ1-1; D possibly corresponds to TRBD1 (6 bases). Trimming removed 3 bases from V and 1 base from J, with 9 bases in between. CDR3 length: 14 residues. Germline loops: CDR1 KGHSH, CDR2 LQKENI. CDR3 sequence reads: CASSPRGGNTEAFF. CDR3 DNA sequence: TGTGCCAGCTCACCTAGGGGGGGGAACACTGAAGCTTTCTTT. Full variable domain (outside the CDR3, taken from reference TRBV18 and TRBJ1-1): NAGVMQNPRHLVRRRGQEARLRCSPMKGHSHVYWYRQLPEEGLKFMVYLQKENIIDESGMPKERFSAEFPKEGPSILRIQQVVRGDSAAYFCASSPRGGNTEAFFGQGTRLTVV.

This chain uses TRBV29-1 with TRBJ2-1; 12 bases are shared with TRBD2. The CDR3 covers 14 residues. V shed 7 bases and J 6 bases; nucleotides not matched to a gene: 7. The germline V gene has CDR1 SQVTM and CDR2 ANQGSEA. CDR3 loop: CSAAGGLAGNEQFF. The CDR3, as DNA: TGCAGCGCCGCAGGGGGACTAGCGGGCAATGAGCAGTTCTTC.

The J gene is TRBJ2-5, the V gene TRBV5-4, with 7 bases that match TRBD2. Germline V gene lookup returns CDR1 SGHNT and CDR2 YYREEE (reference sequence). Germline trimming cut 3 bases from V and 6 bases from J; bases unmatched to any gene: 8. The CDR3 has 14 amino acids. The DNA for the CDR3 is TGTGCCAGCAGCTGGGGGGGAACTCAGCAGACCCAGTACTTC. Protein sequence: CASSWGGTQQTQYF.

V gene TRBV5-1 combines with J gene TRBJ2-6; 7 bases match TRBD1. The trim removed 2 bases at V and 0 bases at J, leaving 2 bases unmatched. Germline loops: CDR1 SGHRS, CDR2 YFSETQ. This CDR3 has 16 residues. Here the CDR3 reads CASSFTGASGANVLTF. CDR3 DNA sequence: TGCGCCAGCAGCTTCACAGGGGCCTCTGGGGCCAACGTCCTGACTTTC.

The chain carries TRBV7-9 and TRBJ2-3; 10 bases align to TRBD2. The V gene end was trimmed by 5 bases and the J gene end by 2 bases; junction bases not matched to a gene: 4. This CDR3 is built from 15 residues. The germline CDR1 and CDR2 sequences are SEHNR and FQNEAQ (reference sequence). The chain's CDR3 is CASSRTSGDTDTQYF. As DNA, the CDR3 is TGTGCCAGCAGCCGGACTAGCGGAGACACAGATACGCAGTATTTT.

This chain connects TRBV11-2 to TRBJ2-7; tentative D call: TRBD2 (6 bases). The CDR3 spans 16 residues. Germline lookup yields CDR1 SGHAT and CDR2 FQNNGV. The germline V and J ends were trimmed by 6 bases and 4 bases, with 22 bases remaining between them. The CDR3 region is CASRDPRGLHPYEQYF. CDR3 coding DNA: TGTGCCAGCAGAGACCCGAGAGGACTACATCCTTACGAGCAGTACTTC.

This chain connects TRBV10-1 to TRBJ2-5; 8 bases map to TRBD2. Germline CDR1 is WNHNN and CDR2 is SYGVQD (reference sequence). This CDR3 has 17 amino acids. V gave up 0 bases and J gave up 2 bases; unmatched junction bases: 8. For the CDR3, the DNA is TGCGCCAGCAGTGAGTCATATGGAACTAGCGGACAAGAGACCCAGTACTTC. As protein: CASSESYGTSGQETQYF.

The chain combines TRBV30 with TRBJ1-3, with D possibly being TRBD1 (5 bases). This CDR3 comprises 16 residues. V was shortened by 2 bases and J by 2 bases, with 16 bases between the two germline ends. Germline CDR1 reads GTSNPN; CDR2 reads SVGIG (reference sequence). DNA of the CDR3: TGTGCCTGGAGTTTTACCGGGACTTTCACTGGAAACACCATATATTTT. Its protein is CAWSFTGTFTGNTIYF.

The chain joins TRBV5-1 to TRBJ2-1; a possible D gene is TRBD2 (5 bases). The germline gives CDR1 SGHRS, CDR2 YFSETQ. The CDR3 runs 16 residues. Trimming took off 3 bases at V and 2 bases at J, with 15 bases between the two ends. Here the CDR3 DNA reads TGCGCCAGCAGCTCCGGGATGGGAGTACCCTACAATGAGCAGTTCTTC. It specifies CASSSGMGVPYNEQFF.

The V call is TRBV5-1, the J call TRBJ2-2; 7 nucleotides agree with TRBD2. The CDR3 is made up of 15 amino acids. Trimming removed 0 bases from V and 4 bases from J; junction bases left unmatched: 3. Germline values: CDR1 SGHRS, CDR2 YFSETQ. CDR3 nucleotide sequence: TGCGCCAGCAGCTTGGCCAGCGGGGCCACCGGGGAGCTGTTTTTT. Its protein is CASSLASGATGELFF.

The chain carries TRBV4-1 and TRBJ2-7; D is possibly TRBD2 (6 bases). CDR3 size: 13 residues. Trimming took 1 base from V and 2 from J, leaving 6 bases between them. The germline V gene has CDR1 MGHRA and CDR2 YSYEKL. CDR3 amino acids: CASSQAGAYEQYF. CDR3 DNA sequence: TGCGCCAGCAGCCAAGCGGGGGCCTACGAGCAGTACTTC.

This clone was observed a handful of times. The CDR3 protein is CASSLDRRLAGENTGELFF. The CDR3 bases are TGTGCCAGCAGCTTAGATCGGAGGCTAGCGGGAGAGAACACCGGGGAGCTGTTTTTT. The chain recombines TRBV11-3 with TRBJ2-2; TRBD2 matches at 10 bases. The CDR3 covers 19 residues. The trim removed 0 bases at V and 1 base at J, leaving 8 bases unmatched. Germline V gives CDR1 SGHNT, CDR2 YENEEA.

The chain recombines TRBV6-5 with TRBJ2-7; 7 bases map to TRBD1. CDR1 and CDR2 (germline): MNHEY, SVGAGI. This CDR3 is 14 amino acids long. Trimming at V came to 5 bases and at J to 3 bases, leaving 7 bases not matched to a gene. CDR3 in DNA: TGTGCCAGCAGTAAGATGGACAGGAACTACGAGCAGTACTTC. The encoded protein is CASSKMDRNYEQYF.

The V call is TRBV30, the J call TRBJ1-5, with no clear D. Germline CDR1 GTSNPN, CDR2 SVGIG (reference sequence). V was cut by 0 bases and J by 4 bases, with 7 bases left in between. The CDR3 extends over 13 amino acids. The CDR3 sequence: CAWSVRENQPQHF. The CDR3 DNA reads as TGTGCCTGGAGTGTTCGGGAAAATCAGCCCCAGCATTTT.

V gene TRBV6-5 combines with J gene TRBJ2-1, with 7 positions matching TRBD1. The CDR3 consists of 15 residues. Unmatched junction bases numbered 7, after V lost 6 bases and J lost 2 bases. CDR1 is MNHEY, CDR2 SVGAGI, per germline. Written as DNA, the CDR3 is TGTGCCAGCAGAATGAACAGGGGCGCCTACAATGAGCAGTTCTTC. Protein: CASRMNRGAYNEQFF.

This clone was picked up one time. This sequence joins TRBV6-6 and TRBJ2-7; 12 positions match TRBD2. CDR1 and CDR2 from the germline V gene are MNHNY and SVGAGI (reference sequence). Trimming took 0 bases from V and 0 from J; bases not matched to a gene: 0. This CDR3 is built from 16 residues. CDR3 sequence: CASSYSTSGGSYEQYF. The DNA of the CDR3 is TGTGCCAGCAGTTACTCGACTAGCGGGGGCTCCTACGAGCAGTACTTC.

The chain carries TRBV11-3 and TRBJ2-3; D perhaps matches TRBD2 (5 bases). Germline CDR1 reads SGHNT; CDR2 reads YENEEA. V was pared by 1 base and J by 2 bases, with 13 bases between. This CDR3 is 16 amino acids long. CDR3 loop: CASSLGAERSTDTQYF. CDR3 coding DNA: TGTGCCAGCAGCTTAGGGGCGGAGCGGTCCACAGATACGCAGTATTTT. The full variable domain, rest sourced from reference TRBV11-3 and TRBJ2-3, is EAGVVQSPRYKIIEKKQPVAFWCNPISGHNTLYWYLQNLGQGPELLIRYENEEAVDDSQLPKDRFSAERLKGVDSTLKIQPAELGDSAVYLCASSLGAERSTDTQYFGPGTRLTVL.

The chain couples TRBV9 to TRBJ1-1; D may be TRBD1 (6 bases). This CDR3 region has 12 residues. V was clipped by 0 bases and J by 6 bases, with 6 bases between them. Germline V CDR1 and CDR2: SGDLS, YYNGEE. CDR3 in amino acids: CASSVEGAEAFF. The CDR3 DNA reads TGTGCCAGCAGCGTAGAGGGGGCTGAAGCTTTCTTT. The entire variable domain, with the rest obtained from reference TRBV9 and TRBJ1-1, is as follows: DSGVTQTPKHLITATGQRVTLRCSPRSGDLSVYWYQQSLDQGLQFLIQYYNGEERAKGNILERFSAQQFPDLHSELNLSSLELGDSALYFCASSVEGAEAFFGQGTRLTVV.

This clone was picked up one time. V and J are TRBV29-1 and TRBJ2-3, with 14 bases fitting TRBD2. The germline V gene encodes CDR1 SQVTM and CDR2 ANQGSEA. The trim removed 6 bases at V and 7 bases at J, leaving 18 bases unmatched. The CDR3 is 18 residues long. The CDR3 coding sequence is TGCAGCGTAGACAAAAAGGGACTAGCGGGGGTTACCGGTTATACGCAGTATTTT. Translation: CSVDKKGLAGVTGYTQYF.